This TCR beta chain was captured by sequencing in a study of shared clonotypes between healthy human individuals. Only one count was recorded for this clone. Generated by immunoSEQ multiplex PCR, the TCRdb table keeps only in-frame clones and is missing some. The table includes approximately 320,000 clones, over 75% detected once. There are 15 residues in the CDR3. The V and J ends lost 6 bases and 3 bases respectively, with 17 bases between them. In germline, CDR1 is WSHSY, CDR2 SAAADI. The sequence derives from a man younger than 35 in good health. Input material: memory CD8+ T cells sorted from blood. Documented subset: CD45RO+ cells pooled with CCR7-negative TemRA cells. The J gene is TRBJ1-1, the V gene TRBV10-2, with a tentative D call TRBD1 (6 bases). CDR3 protein: CASRLDGTPYTEAFF. CDR3 bases: TGCGCCAGCAGGTTGGACGGGACACCCTACACTGAAGCTTTCTTT.